These T cell receptor beta chains were read from a single sample in a study of a mutant IDH1 vaccine in newly diagnosed glioma. These receptors lack a known antigen. The protocol was immunoSEQ multiplex PCR, while the TCRdb copy is restricted to in-frame clones and leaves out a portion. Of some 49,000 clones listed, over 60% are singletons. The sample here was PBMCs, taken from a glioma patient whose treatment included an IDH1 peptide vaccine. The receptors come from a woman aged 35 to 49 with glioma. Some clones in this sample may be carry-over from other donors' samples. Both conserved end residues are part of each CDR3. D genes are given only for firm matches. A clone size is listed for some rows: how often the clone was seen (once, few, many), or a class if it is expanded.

V	D	size	J	DNA	CDR3
TRBV30	TRBD1	NA	TRBJ1-6	TGTGCCTGGAGTGGACAGGGGCCAAACTATAATTCACCCCTCCACTTT	CAWSGQGPNYNSPLHF
TRBV6-5	TRBD1	NA	TRBJ2-1	TGTGCCAGCAGAAGACGGGACAGCAACAATGAGCAGTTCTTC	CASRRRDSNNEQFF
TRBV5-1	NA	few	TRBJ2-3	TGCGCCAGCAGCGAGATGGGCGGGACAGATACGCAGTATTTT	CASSEMGGTDTQYF
TRBV6-1	NA	NA	TRBJ1-6	TGTGCCAGCAGTGAAGAAGGTGGAGGCAGGTATAATTCACCCCTCCACTTT	CASSEEGGGRYNSPLHF
TRBV7-9	NA	NA	TRBJ2-1	TGTGCCAGCTTGGGAGGGGGCGTCAACAATGAGCAGTTCTTC	CASLGGGVNNEQFF
TRBV10-3	TRBD1	NA	TRBJ1-1	TGTGCCCTCAAACAGGGGGCAGGGACTGAAGCTTTCTTT	CALKQGAGTEAFF
TRBV30	NA	NA	TRBJ1-1	TGTGCCTGGAACACGGGCCCCGCTGAAGCTTTCTTT	CAWNTGPAEAFF
TRBV5-1	TRBD2	NA	TRBJ2-2	TGCGCCAGCAGCTTGATCGGGTCTAGCGGAGCCACCGGGGAGCTGTTTTTT	CASSLIGSSGATGELFF
TRBV7-9	NA	NA	TRBJ2-7	TGTGCCAGCAGCAAAGAAAACAGGGCCTACGAGCAGTACTTC	CASSKENRAYEQYF
TRBV7-2	TRBD1	NA	TRBJ2-5	TGTGCCAGCAGCTTAGGAGTGACAGGGATCGAGACCCAGTACTTC	CASSLGVTGIETQYF
TRBV9	TRBD2	NA	TRBJ2-3	TGTGCCAGCAGCGGCGGGACTAGCGGGTTGACAGATACGCAGTATTTT	CASSGGTSGLTDTQYF
TRBV19	NA	NA	TRBJ2-7	TGTGCCAGTAGTATAGAGGGGGAGCCCCTCTCCTACGAGCAGTACTTC	CASSIEGEPLSYEQYF
TRBV30	NA	NA	TRBJ1-5	TGTGCCTGGAGTCCTACCTTGAATCAGCCCCAGCATTTT	CAWSPTLNQPQHF
TRBV2	TRBD1	NA	TRBJ2-7	TGTGCCAGCAGTGTAGTGGACAGGACCTACGAGCAGTACTTC	CASSVVDRTYEQYF
TRBV6-5	NA	NA	TRBJ1-2	TGTGCCAGCAGTTACTCCCCCAGGGGAGATGGCTATGGCTACACCTTC	CASSYSPRGDGYGYTF
TRBV19	NA	NA	TRBJ1-2	TGTGCCAGTAGTATCCCAGGGGTAGACTATGGCTACACCTTC	CASSIPGVDYGYTF
TRBV6-1	NA	NA	TRBJ1-1	TGTGCCAGCAATTATCGAGGCCTTGGGGCTGAAGCTTTCTTT	CASNYRGLGAEAFF
TRBV10-1	NA	NA	TRBJ1-2	TGCGCCAGCACCTTGTGGGGCTACACCTTC	CASTLWGYTF
TRBV14	NA	NA	TRBJ1-2	TGTGCCAGCAGCCAAAATAGGGGCGGACATGGCTACACCTTC	CASSQNRGGHGYTF
TRBV13	NA	NA	TRBJ1-1	TGTGCCAGCAGCCCCCAGACAGACCTGAACACTGAAGCTTTCTTT	CASSPQTDLNTEAFF
TRBV2	NA	NA	TRBJ1-1	TGTGCCACCAGAGTCCCGAACACTGAAGCTTTCTTT	CATRVPNTEAFF
TRBV7-4	NA	NA	TRBJ1-5	TGTGCCAGCAGCTTGGGACACCTTAATCAGCCCCAGCATTTT	CASSLGHLNQPQHF
TRBV19	NA	NA	TRBJ2-7	TGTGCCAGTAGTATGTGGCTCCGCGAAGAGCAGTACTTC	CASSMWLREEQYF
TRBV13	NA	NA	TRBJ2-3	TGTGCCAGCAGCATGTTAGGGCGGCGGCCCACAGATACGCAGTATTTT	CASSMLGRRPTDTQYF
TRBV7-2	NA	NA	TRBJ1-1	TGTGCCAGCAGCTTAGGGGGACCGACGGGGTTGGGGGCCAACACTGAAGCTTTCTTT	CASSLGGPTGLGANTEAFF
TRBV4-2	NA	NA	TRBJ2-1	TGTGCCAGCAGCCAAAGGGGGGATGGGAGCTCCTACAATGAGCAGTTCTTC	CASSQRGDGSSYNEQFF
TRBV4-3	TRBD2	NA	TRBJ2-3	TGCGCCAGCAGCCAGATACTAGCGGGGGCCACAGATACGCAGTATTTT	CASSQILAGATDTQYF
TRBV4-2	NA	NA	TRBJ1-2	TGTGCCAGCAGCCAAGTCTCTGAAGAACGTGGCTACACCTTC	CASSQVSEERGYTF
TRBV5-5	TRBD1	NA	TRBJ1-4	TGTGCCAGCAGCCCGGGACAGGGGCAGGCTAATGAAAAACTGTTTTTT	CASSPGQGQANEKLFF
TRBV5-1	TRBD1	NA	TRBJ2-1	TGCGCCAGCAGCGGGCGACAGGGTTCCTACAATGAGCAGTTCTTC	CASSGRQGSYNEQFF
TRBV30	NA	NA	TRBJ1-2	TGTGCCTGGAGCCCCGAGAACTATGGCTACACCTTC	CAWSPENYGYTF
TRBV2	TRBD1	once	TRBJ1-2	TGTGCCAGCACCCCCGGGACAGCCAATAACTATGGCTACACCTTC	CASTPGTANNYGYTF
TRBV5-1	NA	NA	TRBJ1-2	TGCGCCAGCAGCTCGGGCTCCTATGGCTACACCTTC	CASSSGSYGYTF
TRBV7-2	NA	NA	TRBJ1-5	TGTGCCAGCAGCTCTGGGCAGGCTCAGCCCCAGCATTTT	CASSSGQAQPQHF
TRBV29-1	TRBD1	NA	TRBJ2-1	TGCAGCGTTGAAGGACAGGGGTACAATGAGCAGTTCTTC	CSVEGQGYNEQFF
TRBV5-1	NA	once	TRBJ1-1	TGCGCCAGCAGCTTTTCAGGGGTAGCTTTCTTT	CASSFSGVAFF
TRBV5-1	TRBD1	NA	TRBJ2-3	TGCGCCAGCAGCTTGCAGGGGGCCCGCACAGATACGCAGTATTTT	CASSLQGARTDTQYF
TRBV7-9	NA	NA	TRBJ1-2	TGTGCCAGCAGCTACGGACAGTCTAGAGATGGCTACACCTTC	CASSYGQSRDGYTF
TRBV2	NA	NA	TRBJ1-2	TGTGCCAGCAGTCGGACAGAGGGCTATGGCTACACCTTC	CASSRTEGYGYTF
TRBV5-6	NA	NA	TRBJ2-7	TGTGCCAGCAGCTTAGCACAGTTAGGCGAGCAGTACTTC	CASSLAQLGEQYF
TRBV7-9	NA	NA	TRBJ1-1	TGTGCCAGCAGCTTAGTGGGTGGCCCTGAAGCTTTCTTT	CASSLVGGPEAFF
TRBV5-4	TRBD1	NA	TRBJ1-1	TGTGCCAGCTTCCCCCAACAGGGGGTGAACACTGAAGCTTTCTTT	CASFPQQGVNTEAFF
TRBV6-1	TRBD1	NA	TRBJ1-1	TGTGCCAGCAGTGTGGGGGACTACCGGACAGGGAGATGGATGAACACTGAAGCTTTCTTT	CASSVGDYRTGRWMNTEAFF
TRBV7-7	NA	NA	TRBJ2-3	TGTGCTAGCAGCCGGGGACCAACAGATACGCAGTATTTT	CASSRGPTDTQYF
TRBV6-5	TRBD1	NA	TRBJ1-1	TGTGCCAGCAGTCCTGGACAGGGGGCCTTCACTGAAGCTTTCTTT	CASSPGQGAFTEAFF
TRBV28	NA	once	TRBJ2-7	TGTGCCAGCAGTTTAGCACTGTCAGGGAGCTCCTACGAGCAGTACTTC	CASSLALSGSSYEQYF
TRBV15	NA	NA	TRBJ2-7	TGTGCCACCAGCAAAGGGGACTTAACCTACGAGCAGTACTTC	CATSKGDLTYEQYF
TRBV29-1	NA	NA	TRBJ1-4	TGCAGCGTTGAAATAGGGATGGCTAATGAAAAACTGTTTTTT	CSVEIGMANEKLFF
TRBV6-1	TRBD1	NA	TRBJ2-7	TGTGCCAGCAGTGGAGGACAGGGGGGCTGGGACGAGCAGTACTTC	CASSGGQGGWDEQYF
TRBV18	NA	NA	TRBJ2-7	TGTGCCAGCTCACCCGGACGTTCGTCCGAGCAGTACTTC	CASSPGRSSEQYF
TRBV7-9	NA	NA	TRBJ2-7	TGTGCCAGCAGCTTAGACCCGTCGGTAAGCTCCTACGAGCAGTACTTC	CASSLDPSVSSYEQYF
TRBV2	NA	NA	TRBJ2-5	TGTGCCAGCACCGAACAGGGATCCGCGGAGACCCAGTACTTC	CASTEQGSAETQYF
TRBV19	NA	NA	TRBJ1-4	TGTGCCAGCCGACCCGTTCTTTCCCCTTATGAAAAACTGTTTTTT	CASRPVLSPYEKLFF
TRBV2	TRBD1	NA	TRBJ2-7	TGTGCCAGCATGACGTTAGGGACAGTCTCCTACGAGCAGTACTTC	CASMTLGTVSYEQYF
TRBV10-3	NA	NA	TRBJ2-3	TGTGCCATCAGGAGGGCCCTAACAGATACGCAGTATTTT	CAIRRALTDTQYF